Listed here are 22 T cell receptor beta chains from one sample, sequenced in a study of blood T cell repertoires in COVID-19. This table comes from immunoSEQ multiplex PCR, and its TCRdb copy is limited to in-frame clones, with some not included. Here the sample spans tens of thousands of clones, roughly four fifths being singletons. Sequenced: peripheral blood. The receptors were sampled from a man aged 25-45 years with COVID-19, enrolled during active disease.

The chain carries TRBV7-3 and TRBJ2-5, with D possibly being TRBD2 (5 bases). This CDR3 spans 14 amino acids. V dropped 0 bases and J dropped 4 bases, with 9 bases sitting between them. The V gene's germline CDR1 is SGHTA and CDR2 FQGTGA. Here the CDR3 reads CASSLTGEGETQYF. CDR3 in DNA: TGTGCCAGCAGCTTAACGGGAGAAGGAGAGACCCAGTACTTC.

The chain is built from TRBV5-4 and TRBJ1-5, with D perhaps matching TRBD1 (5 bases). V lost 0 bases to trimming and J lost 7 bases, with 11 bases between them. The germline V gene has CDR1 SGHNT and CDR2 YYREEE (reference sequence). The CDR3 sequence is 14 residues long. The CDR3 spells CASSLGGAGQPQHF. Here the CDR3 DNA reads TGTGCCAGCAGCTTGGGAGGGGCGGGGCAGCCCCAGCATTTT.

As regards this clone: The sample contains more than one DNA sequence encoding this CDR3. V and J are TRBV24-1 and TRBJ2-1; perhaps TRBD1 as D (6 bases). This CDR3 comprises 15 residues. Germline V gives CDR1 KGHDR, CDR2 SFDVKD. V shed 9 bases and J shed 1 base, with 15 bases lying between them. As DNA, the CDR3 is TGTGCCACCTCCGATCGAGGGGGTTCCTACAATGAGCAGTTCTTC. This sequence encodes CATSDRGGSYNEQFF.

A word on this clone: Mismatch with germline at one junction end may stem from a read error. CDR3 amino acids: CASSSSLAVTDTQYF. The CDR3, as DNA: TGTGCTAGCAGCTCTTCTTTAGCGGTTACAGATACGCAGTATTTT. V is TRBV7-7 and J is TRBJ2-3; possible D gene TRBD2, 6 bases. The germline CDR1 and CDR2 sequences are SSHAT and FNYEAQ (reference sequence). CDR3 length equals 15 residues. The variable domain in full, completed from reference TRBV7-7 and TRBJ2-3, reads GAGVSQSPRYKVTKRGQDVTLRCDPISSHATLYWYQQALGQGPEFLTYFNYEAQPDKSGLPSDRFSAERPEGSISTLTIQRTEQRDSAMYRCASSSSLAVTDTQYFGPGTRLTVL.

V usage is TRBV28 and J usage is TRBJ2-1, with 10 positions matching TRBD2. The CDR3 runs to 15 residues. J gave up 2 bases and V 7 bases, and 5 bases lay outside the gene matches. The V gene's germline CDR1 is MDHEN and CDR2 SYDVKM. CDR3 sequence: CASTELAGTYNEQFF. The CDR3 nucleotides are TGTGCCAGCACCGAACTAGCGGGAACCTACAATGAGCAGTTCTTC.

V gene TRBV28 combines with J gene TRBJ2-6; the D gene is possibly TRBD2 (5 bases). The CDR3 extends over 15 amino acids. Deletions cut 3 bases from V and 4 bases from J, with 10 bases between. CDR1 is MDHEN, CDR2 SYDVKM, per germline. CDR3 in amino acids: CASSFGIAGANVLTF. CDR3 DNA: TGTGCCAGCAGTTTCGGGATAGCGGGGGCCAACGTCCTGACTTTC.

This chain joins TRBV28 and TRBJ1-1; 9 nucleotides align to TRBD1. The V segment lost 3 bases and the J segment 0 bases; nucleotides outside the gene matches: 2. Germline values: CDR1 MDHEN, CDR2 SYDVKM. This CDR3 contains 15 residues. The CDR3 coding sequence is TGTGCCAGCAGTTTCGGGACAGGGTTGAACACTGAAGCTTTCTTT. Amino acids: CASSFGTGLNTEAFF. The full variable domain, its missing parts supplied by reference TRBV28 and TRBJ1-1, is DVKVTQSSRYLVKRTGEKVFLECVQDMDHENMFWYRQDPGLGLRLIYFSYDVKMKEKGDIPEGYSVSREKKERFSLILESASTNQTSMYLCASSFGTGLNTEAFFGQGTRLTVV.

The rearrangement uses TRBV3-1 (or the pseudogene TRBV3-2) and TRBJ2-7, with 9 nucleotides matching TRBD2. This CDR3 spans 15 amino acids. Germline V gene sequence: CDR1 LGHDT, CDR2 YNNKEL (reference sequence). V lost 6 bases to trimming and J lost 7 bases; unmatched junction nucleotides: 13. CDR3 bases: TGTGCCAGCAGATCACCACCGGGACTAGCTAGGGAGCAGTACTTC. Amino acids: CASRSPPGLAREQYF.

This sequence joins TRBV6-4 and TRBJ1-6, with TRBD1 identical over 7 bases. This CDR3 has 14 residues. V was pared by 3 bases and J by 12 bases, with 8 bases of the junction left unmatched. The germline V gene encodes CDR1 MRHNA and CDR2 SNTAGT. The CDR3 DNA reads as TGTGCCAGCAGTGAGGGACAGCTCTTTGGACCCCTCCACTTT. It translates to CASSEGQLFGPLHF.

The CDR3: CASNGAGGNNQPQHF. The DNA of the CDR3 is TGTGCCAGCAATGGTGCAGGGGGGAACAATCAGCCCCAGCATTTT. V is TRBV6-5 and J is TRBJ1-5; 7 nucleotides line up with TRBD1. In germline, CDR1 is MNHEY, CDR2 SVGAGI. The CDR3 loop spans 15 amino acids. V lost 7 bases, J lost 3 bases, and 9 bases stayed unmatched.

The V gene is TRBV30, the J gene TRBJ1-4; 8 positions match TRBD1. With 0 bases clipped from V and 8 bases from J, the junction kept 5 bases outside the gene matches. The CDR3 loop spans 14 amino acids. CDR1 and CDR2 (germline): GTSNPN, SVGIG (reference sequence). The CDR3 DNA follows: TGTGCCTGGAGTGTTACAGGGGGTAGAGAAAAACTGTTTTTT. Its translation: CAWSVTGGREKLFF.

CDR3: CAIQTGNLNQPQHF. CDR3 sequence (DNA): TGTGCCATCCAGACAGGGAATTTGAATCAGCCCCAGCATTTT. This chain joins TRBV7-8 and TRBJ1-5, with TRBD1 matching 7 bases. CDR1 is SGHVS and CDR2 is FQNEAQ in the germline V gene. The CDR3 extends over 14 amino acids. The ends lost 10 bases at V and 4 bases at J; junction bases unmatched: 10.

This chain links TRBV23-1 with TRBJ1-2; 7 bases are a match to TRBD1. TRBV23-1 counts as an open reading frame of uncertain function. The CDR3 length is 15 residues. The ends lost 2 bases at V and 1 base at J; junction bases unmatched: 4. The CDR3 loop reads CASSQAGTDNYGYTF. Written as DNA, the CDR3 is TGCGCCAGCAGTCAAGCTGGGACAGATAACTATGGCTACACCTTC.

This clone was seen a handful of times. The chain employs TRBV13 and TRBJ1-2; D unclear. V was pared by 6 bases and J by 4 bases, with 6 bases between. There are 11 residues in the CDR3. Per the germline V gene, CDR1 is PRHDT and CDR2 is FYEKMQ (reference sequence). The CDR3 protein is CASSYSYGYTF. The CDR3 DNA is TGTGCCAGCAGTTACTCCTATGGCTACACCTTC.

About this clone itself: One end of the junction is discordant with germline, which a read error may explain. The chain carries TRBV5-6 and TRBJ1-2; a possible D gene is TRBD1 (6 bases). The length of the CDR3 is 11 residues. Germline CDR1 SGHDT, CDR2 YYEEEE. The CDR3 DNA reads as TGTGCCAGCAGATTGGGGGCAACCTACACCTTC. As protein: CASRLGATYTF.

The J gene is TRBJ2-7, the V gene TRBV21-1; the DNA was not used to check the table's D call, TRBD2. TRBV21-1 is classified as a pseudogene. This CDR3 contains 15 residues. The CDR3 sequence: CASTLGRTYSYEQYF. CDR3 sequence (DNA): TGTGCCAGCACCCTAGGGAGGACCTACTCCTACGAGCAGTACTTC.

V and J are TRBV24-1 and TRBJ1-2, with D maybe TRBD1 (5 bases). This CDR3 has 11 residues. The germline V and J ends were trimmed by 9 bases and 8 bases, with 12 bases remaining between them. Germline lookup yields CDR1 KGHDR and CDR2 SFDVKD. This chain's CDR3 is CATPDGGGYTF. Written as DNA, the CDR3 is TGTGCCACCCCCGACGGGGGAGGCTACACCTTC.

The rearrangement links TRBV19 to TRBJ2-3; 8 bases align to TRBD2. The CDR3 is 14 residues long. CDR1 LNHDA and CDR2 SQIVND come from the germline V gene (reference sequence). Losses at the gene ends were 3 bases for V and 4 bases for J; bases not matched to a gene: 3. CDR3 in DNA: TGTGCCAGTAGTATCTCGGGAGGGCCAGATACGCAGTATTTT. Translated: CASSISGGPDTQYF.

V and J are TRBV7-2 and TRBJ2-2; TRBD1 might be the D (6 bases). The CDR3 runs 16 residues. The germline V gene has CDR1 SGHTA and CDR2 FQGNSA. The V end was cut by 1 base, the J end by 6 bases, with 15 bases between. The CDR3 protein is CASSLDRVGQSGELFF. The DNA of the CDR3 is TGTGCCAGCAGCTTAGACAGGGTGGGTCAATCCGGGGAGCTGTTTTTT.

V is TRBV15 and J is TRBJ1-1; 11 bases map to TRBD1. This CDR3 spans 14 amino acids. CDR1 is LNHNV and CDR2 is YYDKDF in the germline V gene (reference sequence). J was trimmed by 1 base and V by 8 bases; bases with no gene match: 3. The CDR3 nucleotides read TGTGCCACCGGACAGGGGGCCAAGAACACTGAAGCTTTCTTT. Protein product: CATGQGAKNTEAFF.

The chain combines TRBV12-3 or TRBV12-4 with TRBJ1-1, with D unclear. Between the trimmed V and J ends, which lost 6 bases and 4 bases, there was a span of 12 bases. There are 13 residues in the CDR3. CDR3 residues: CASRRTVSTEAFF. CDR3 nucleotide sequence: TGTGCCAGCAGGAGAACAGTGAGCACTGAAGCTTTCTTT.

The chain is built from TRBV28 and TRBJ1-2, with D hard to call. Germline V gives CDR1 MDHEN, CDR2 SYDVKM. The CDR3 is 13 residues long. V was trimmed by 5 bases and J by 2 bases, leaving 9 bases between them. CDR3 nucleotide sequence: TGTGCCAGCAGTCGGACGGGAAACTATGGCTACACCTTC. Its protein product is CASSRTGNYGYTF.